This T cell receptor beta chain appears in the sequencing data of a study of T cell responses to AZD1222 COVID-19 vaccine. Study-wide results and limits: As reported, nearly half of all spike-specific TCRs target variant regions that are unmutated. Recipients of two AZD1222 doses showed rising Spike-specific TCR breadth and depth. Recipients of AZD1222 seropositive at baseline numbered only 5 or 6. Among the donors, most were white British and more were female, and clonal diversity was possibly underestimated.

About this clone itself: The antigen is undetermined.

Clones were read by immunoSEQ multiplex PCR, and TCRdb kept only the in-frame ones, dropping some. Counted here are approximately 170,000 clones, roughly 93% occurring once; the ten biggest clones make up 3.5% to 5%. Germline-derived CDR1 and CDR2 are LNHDA and SQIVND (reference sequence). J lost 2 bases, V lost 7 bases, and 8 bases had no gene match. This CDR3 comprises 15 residues. The sequencing here drew on peripheral blood, taken on day 0 of AZD1222 vaccination. The rearrangement joins TRBV19 to TRBJ2-3, with 8 bases aligning to TRBD2. This sequence originates from an adult in good health. CDR3 in amino acids: CASKMREVPTDTQYF. CDR3 nucleotides: TGTGCCAGTAAGATGCGGGAGGTTCCCACAGATACGCAGTATTTT. The variable domain in full, completed from reference TRBV19 and TRBJ2-3, reads DGGITQSPKYLFRKEGQNVTLSCEQNLNHDAMYWYRQDPGQGLRLIYYSQIVNDFQKGDIAEGYSVSREKKESFPLTVTSAQKNPTAFYLCASKMREVPTDTQYFGPGTRLTVL.